What follows is one TCR beta chain and its context. Its antigen specificity is not known. Base qualities are not recorded, but no much larger clone differs from it by a single base. The germline V gene (reference sequence) yields SEHNR for CDR1 and FQNEAQ for CDR2. The junction shows trimming of 5 bases on V and 9 bases on J, plus 11 bases between the germline ends. The CDR3 measures 12 amino acids from cysteine to phenylalanine. The DNA shown is the 36-base CDR3, in frame from base 1. Preparation of the library involved 5' RACE. TCRdb records Illumina HiSeq 2500 as the sequencer. A second roughly 6 to 11 cycle PCR used a sample-barcoded 5' primer and a J-beta primer mix. A unique molecular identifier was introduced onto each TCR beta cDNA molecule by a template-switch 5' adaptor carrying 12 random nucleotides. At least 2.5 million CDR3-containing paired-end reads were obtained from each sample. All of the RNA was converted into first-strand cDNA using the Mint cDNA synthesis kit, with a TRBC-specific oligonucleotide serving as the primer. Following uracil-DNA glycosylase treatment, a first 18-cycle PCR with universal primers M1SS and BC2_uni_R was performed on all cDNA. As for how the authors treated the data: Each sample was normalized by randomly selecting 1 million high-quality reads, each carrying a distinct molecular identifier. Reads sharing molecular identifiers were discarded rather than binned into consensus sequences. MiTCR, run with a Q25 quality threshold and the strictest error-elimination algorithm, handled CDR3 identification, clonotype clustering and error correction. A nonparametric unseen species model with Euler transformation was used to estimate lower-bound total TCR beta diversity. TCRdb cleaned the public reads at Q25 with fastp, built clones with MiXCR and kept in-frame beta chains. Rows are unified per CDR3 protein, each entry keeping the most common DNA and genes. It is TCRdb's table, rather than the study itself, that gives the V and J calls and clone size. Counted in this sample were fewer than 1,000,000 distinct CDR3 sequences; about half of them appeared once. About a sixth of the sample comes from the top ten.

Systemically healthy Caucasian individuals from Russia, 39 in total and aged about 6 to 100 years, were included as donors. Each donor gave around 9 milliliters of peripheral blood, collected into EDTA-treated Vacutainer tubes. Ficoll-Paque density-gradient centrifugation was used to isolate PBMCs, with at least 6.5 million per sample. Total RNA was extracted from PBMCs with Trizol reagent, with at least 6 micrograms obtained per sample. For every donor, an aliquot of PBMCs went through flow cytometry to measure the percentages of naive CD45RAhigh/CD27high T cells. The sample belongs to a study of blood T cells in healthy people across ages (dated by TCRdb to between 2015 and 2017). Broadly, across the study: In model experiments, template switching captured about one uniquely barcoded TCR beta cDNA molecule for every two T cells. Donors were grouped into four age groups: young (average 16 years), middle-aged (39), aged (around 60) and long-lived (about 82). Using deep sequencing normalized with unique cDNA molecular identifiers, the study measured how TCR beta repertoire diversity changes with age. To avoid experimental bias, donors of different ages were spread randomly across the sequencing lanes. For two donors (one aged 18 to 30 and one aged 80 or older), the study analyzed two additional independent replicas of 1 million unique cDNA reads from the same blood draw. Findings and caveats that apply to the study as a whole: Observed TCR beta diversity per million T cells fell roughly linearly with age, and a significant reduction was already apparent by age around 36. Estimates of total diversity based on one million sequenced T cells were considered lower bounds and underestimates. Bulk unsorted PBMC profiling prevented conclusive comparison of naive and antigen-experienced compartments. The long-lived group showed more naive CD4+ T cells, fewer expanded clones and increased TCR diversity than the aged group, suggesting age selection. Because the CMV infection status of the donors was unknown, age-related changes in expanded clonotypes may potentially have been confounded. A strong correlation was found between observed TCR beta diversity and the percentage of naive T cells measured by flow cytometry.

The chain was built from TRBV7-9 and TRBJ2-1; TRBD1 is perhaps the D gene, given 6 matching bases. This clonotype originated in a man older than 75 in good health. The sample consisted of blood. The CDR3 has the sequence CASSAGQTEQFF. The DNA sequence reads TGTGCCAGCAGCGCTGGACAGACTGAGCAGTTCTTC.